The rows below give T cell receptor beta chains drawn from one sample of a study of graft-versus-host responses after intestinal transplantation. No antigen has been assigned to these receptors. Using immunoSEQ multiplex PCR, the repertoire was profiled, and TCRdb retains in-frame clones only, with some absent. The table includes under 100,000 clones, about 93% detected once. The material sequenced was unstimulated CD8+ T cells sorted from spleen or lymph node cells, taken before transplant. These receptors all stem from a human donor who was the organ donor for an intestinal transplant. Both conserved end residues are trimmed from each CDR3. D genes are given only for firm matches.

j_call d_call v_call cdr3_aa
TRBJ2-5 TRBD2 TRBV6-5 ASSYLGGETQY
TRBJ2-1 TRBD2 TRBV18 ASSPWVGLAELDEQF
TRBJ2-3 TRBD2 TRBV6-5 ASSYSPSGYTDTQY
TRBJ2-7 TRBD2 TRBV4-2 ASSHDIAGMAYEQY
TRBJ2-7 TRBD2 TRBV5-1 ASSFQRGIHEQY
TRBJ2-1 TRBD2 TRBV19 ASSIAPVLGGRSEQF
TRBJ2-3 TRBD2 TRBV19 ASTQDPQIAGFSTDTQY
TRBJ2-3 TRBD2 TRBV27 ASSPITGLAGPSTDTQY
TRBJ1-1 TRBD1 TRBV28 ASTSYPGGTEAF
TRBJ2-7 . TRBV9 ASSVAISSLPYEQY
TRBJ1-5 . TRBV5-6 ASSSKGVGQPQH
TRBJ2-2 . TRBV7-2 ASRQSSGPGELF
TRBJ2-2 TRBD1 TRBV4-1 ASSHGTGANTGELF
TRBJ1-5 . TRBV28 ASSFDGSPYSNQPQH
TRBJ2-1 . TRBV19 ASSYSSYNEQF
TRBJ2-7 . TRBV5-4 ASSSSEGGTYEQY
TRBJ2-7 . TRBV4-3 ASSQDRGSAYEQY
TRBJ1-6 . TRBV19 ASAGRGSSYNSPLH
TRBJ1-6 . TRBV2 ASSEVRGSAYNSPLH
TRBJ2-5 . TRBV15 ATSSSGPQETQY
TRBJ2-3 . TRBV9 ASSGPGEFTQY
. . TRBV28 ASSLGGRGYEQY
TRBJ1-1 . TRBV7-2 ASSLSGWATEAF
TRBJ1-5 . TRBV21-1 ASSNEGRGSNQPQH